This TCR beta chain was profiled in a study of beta chain features in type 1 diabetes. Whole-study results and caveats: The similarity of naive, central memory and Treg TCRB repertoires appeared greater among patients than among healthy donors. Sequencing of cDNA might inflate the share of cells that strongly express TCR. Moderate but significant shortening of TCRB CDR3s was recorded in all four CD4+ subsets from Type 1 diabetes patients.

Sequenced material consisted of expressed TCRB transcripts (all of the isolated RNA was reverse transcribed). Average reads for naive, central memory and regulatory T cell samples were roughly 3.5 million. The method was immunoSEQ multiplex PCR; TCRdb's version includes in-frame clones alone and lacks a portion of them. The sample holds 200,000 to 300,000 clones, about a tenth seen once. As to this clone: Its specificity is unknown.

In germline, CDR1 is SGHTA, CDR2 FQGTGA. The CDR3 totals 14 residues. V dropped 3 bases and J dropped 7; count of bases not matched to a gene: 3. Populations isolated by sorting all had purity greater than 98%. The sequenced material came from naive CD4+ T cells from blood. The V call is TRBV7-3, the J call TRBJ1-6; 7 bases agree with TRBD1. The receptor was isolated from a man between 25 and 39 years old with type 1 diabetes. CDR3 protein: CASSFGQENSPLHF. The CDR3 nucleotides are TGTGCCAGCAGCTTCGGACAGGAGAATTCACCCCTCCACTTT. Together with reference TRBV7-3 and TRBJ1-6, the CDR3 gives the full variable domain: GAGVSQTPSNKVTEKGKYVELRCDPISGHTALYWYRQSLGQGPEFLIYFQGTGAADDSGLPNDRFFAVRPEGSVSTLKIQRTERGDSAVYLCASSFGQENSPLHFGNGTRLTVT.